This is a list of T cell receptor beta chains from one sample in a study of CD8+CD57+ T cells in acquired aplastic anemia. TCRdb itself ran the reads through MiXCR, one entry per CDR3 protein. The profile shows some 180,000 distinct CDR3 sequences, about half of them singletons. The sequenced sample was sorted CD4+, CD8+, or CD8+CD57+ T cells (not recorded which) from PBMCs. The receptors were gathered from a human donor with aplastic anemia. CDR3s leave out the opening cysteine and the closing phenylalanine or tryptophan. Each record gives: CDR3 protein, V gene, J gene.

CDR3 protein: ASSGDSTLF
V gene: TRBV12-3/TRBV12-4
J gene: TRBJ2-2

CDR3 protein: ASSGFSYNEQF
V gene: TRBV2
J gene: TRBJ2-1

CDR3 protein: ASSSPPGGGSGETQY
V gene: TRBV28
J gene: TRBJ2-5

CDR3 protein: SVGTASTASLYEQY
V gene: TRBV29-1
J gene: TRBJ2-7

CDR3 protein: ATSDSGTYQETQY
V gene: TRBV24-1
J gene: TRBJ2-5

CDR3 protein: ATSDSPTGWNEKLF
V gene: TRBV24-1
J gene: TRBJ1-4

CDR3 protein: ASSLTGKEKAF
V gene: TRBV3-1
J gene: TRBJ1-1

CDR3 protein: ASSLRSGGSTDTQY
V gene: TRBV5-1
J gene: TRBJ2-3

CDR3 protein: ASRVLGGPSAEAF
V gene: TRBV7-2
J gene: TRBJ1-1

CDR3 protein: ASSSRSSGSTDTQY
V gene: TRBV5-4
J gene: TRBJ2-3

CDR3 protein: ASSFTRGADTQY
V gene: TRBV7-8
J gene: TRBJ2-3

CDR3 protein: SARDQNRILSGYT
V gene: TRBV20-1
J gene: TRBJ1-2

CDR3 protein: ASSLTHGQNIQY
V gene: TRBV7-3
J gene: TRBJ2-4

CDR3 protein: SANREFWTDTQY
V gene: TRBV20-1
J gene: TRBJ2-3

CDR3 protein: SAREAGPHPQH
V gene: TRBV20-1
J gene: TRBJ1-5

CDR3 protein: ASRTGQGANGYT
V gene: TRBV2
J gene: TRBJ1-2

CDR3 protein: ASRSDRYTEAF
V gene: TRBV2
J gene: TRBJ1-1

CDR3 protein: ASIAGGLQDTDTQY
V gene: TRBV28
J gene: TRBJ2-3

CDR3 protein: ASSFRGRAYEQY
V gene: TRBV12-3/TRBV12-4
J gene: TRBJ2-7

CDR3 protein: ASSITDRRYEQY
V gene: TRBV19
J gene: TRBJ2-7

CDR3 protein: ASRPQGRTDTQY
V gene: TRBV6-1
J gene: TRBJ2-3

CDR3 protein: VSRLGVGGGKNTEAF
V gene: TRBV19
J gene: TRBJ1-1

CDR3 protein: ASSQIGRDALH
V gene: TRBV4-1
J gene: TRBJ1-5

CDR3 protein: ASRVGGTAYEQY
V gene: TRBV2
J gene: TRBJ2-7

CDR3 protein: ATRGGAGYTGELF
V gene: TRBV24-1
J gene: TRBJ2-2

CDR3 protein: ASMFRGGRDTQY
V gene: TRBV19
J gene: TRBJ2-3

CDR3 protein: ASSSQVLSYNEQF
V gene: TRBV4-3
J gene: TRBJ2-1

CDR3 protein: ASSASGSNQPQH
V gene: TRBV3-1
J gene: TRBJ1-5

CDR3 protein: ASSLSGGRTDTQY
V gene: TRBV7-2
J gene: TRBJ2-3

CDR3 protein: ASSLETGRMNTEAF
V gene: TRBV7-4
J gene: TRBJ1-1

CDR3 protein: ASSLSRGLLNEQF
V gene: TRBV27
J gene: TRBJ2-1

CDR3 protein: ASSKTGDGSYNEQF
V gene: TRBV19
J gene: TRBJ2-1

CDR3 protein: ATSDLGPSSYNEQF
V gene: TRBV24-1
J gene: TRBJ2-1

CDR3 protein: ASKGQGAFYQAQH
V gene: TRBV19
J gene: TRBJ1-5

CDR3 protein: ASSPGRVGNQPQH
V gene: TRBV18
J gene: TRBJ1-5

CDR3 protein: ASQQGDNSPLH
V gene: TRBV6-1
J gene: TRBJ1-6

CDR3 protein: ASGMGGSF
V gene: TRBV12-3/TRBV12-4
J gene: TRBJ1-1

CDR3 protein: ASSNTLASGTYEQY
V gene: TRBV19
J gene: TRBJ2-7

CDR3 protein: AITPGQGYEQY
V gene: TRBV10-3
J gene: TRBJ2-7

CDR3 protein: ASSEGRGPYEQY
V gene: TRBV6-1
J gene: TRBJ2-7

CDR3 protein: ASSFFVSSRNTIY
V gene: TRBV12-3/TRBV12-4
J gene: TRBJ1-3

CDR3 protein: ASSDRQGSGQF
V gene: TRBV25-1
J gene: TRBJ2-1

CDR3 protein: ASSASQGGDGYT
V gene: TRBV25-1
J gene: TRBJ1-2

CDR3 protein: ASSEEGRKDSPLH
V gene: TRBV10-1
J gene: TRBJ1-6

CDR3 protein: ASNRQGDYEQY
V gene: TRBV12-3/TRBV12-4
J gene: TRBJ2-7

CDR3 protein: ASRRTGGEVGYT
V gene: TRBV27
J gene: TRBJ1-2

CDR3 protein: ASSVESGETYEQY
V gene: TRBV9
J gene: TRBJ2-7